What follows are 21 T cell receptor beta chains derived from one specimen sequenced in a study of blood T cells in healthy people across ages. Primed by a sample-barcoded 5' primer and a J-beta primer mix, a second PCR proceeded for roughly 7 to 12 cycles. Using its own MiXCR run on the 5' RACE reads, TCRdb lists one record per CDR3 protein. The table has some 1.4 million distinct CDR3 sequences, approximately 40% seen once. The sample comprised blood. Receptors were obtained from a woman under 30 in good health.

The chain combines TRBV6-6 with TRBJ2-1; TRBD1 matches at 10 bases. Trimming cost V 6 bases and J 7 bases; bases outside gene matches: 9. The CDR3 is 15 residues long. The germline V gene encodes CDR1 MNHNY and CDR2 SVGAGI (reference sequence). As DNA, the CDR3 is TGTGCCAGCAGACCCGGGACAGGGGACAATAATGAGCAGTTCTTC. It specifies CASRPGTGDNNEQFF.

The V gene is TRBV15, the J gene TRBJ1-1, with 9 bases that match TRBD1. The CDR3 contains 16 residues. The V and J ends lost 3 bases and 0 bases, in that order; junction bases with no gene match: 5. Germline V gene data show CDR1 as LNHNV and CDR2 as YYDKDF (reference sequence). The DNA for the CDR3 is TGTGCCACCAGCAGGACGACAGGGGGGTTGAACACTGAAGCTTTCTTT. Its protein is CATSRTTGGLNTEAFF.

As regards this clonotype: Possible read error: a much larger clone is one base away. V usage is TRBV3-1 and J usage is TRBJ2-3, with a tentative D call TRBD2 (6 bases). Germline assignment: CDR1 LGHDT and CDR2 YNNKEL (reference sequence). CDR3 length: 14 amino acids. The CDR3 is CAGSQDAPGGTQYF. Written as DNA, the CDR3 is TGTGCCGGCAGCCAAGACGCCCCAGGAGGGACGCAGTATTTT.

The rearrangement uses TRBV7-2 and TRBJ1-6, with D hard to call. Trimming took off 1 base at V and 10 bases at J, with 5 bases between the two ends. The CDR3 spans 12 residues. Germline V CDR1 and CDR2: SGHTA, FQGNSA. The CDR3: CASSLVPSPLHF. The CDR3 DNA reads TGTGCCAGCAGCTTAGTCCCCTCACCCCTCCACTTT.

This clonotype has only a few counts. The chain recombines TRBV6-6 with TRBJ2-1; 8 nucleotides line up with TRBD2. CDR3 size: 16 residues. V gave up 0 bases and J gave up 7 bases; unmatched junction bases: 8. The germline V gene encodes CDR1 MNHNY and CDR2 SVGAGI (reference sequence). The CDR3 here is CASSYSSREGHNEQFF. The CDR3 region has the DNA TGTGCCAGCAGTTACTCGTCCCGGGAGGGCCATAATGAGCAGTTCTTC.

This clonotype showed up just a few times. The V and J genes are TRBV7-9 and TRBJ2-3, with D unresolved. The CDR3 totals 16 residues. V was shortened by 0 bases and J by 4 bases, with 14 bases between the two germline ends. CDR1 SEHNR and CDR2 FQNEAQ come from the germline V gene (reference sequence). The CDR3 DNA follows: TGTGCCAGCAGCTTAGCGCGCAGCAGCTATGCAGATACGCAGTATTTT. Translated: CASSLARSSYADTQYF.

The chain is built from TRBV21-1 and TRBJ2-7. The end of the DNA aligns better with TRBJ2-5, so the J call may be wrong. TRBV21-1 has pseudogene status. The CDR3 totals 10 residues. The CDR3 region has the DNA TGTGCCAGCCGAAGGTTGACCCAGTACTTC. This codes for CASRRLTQYF.

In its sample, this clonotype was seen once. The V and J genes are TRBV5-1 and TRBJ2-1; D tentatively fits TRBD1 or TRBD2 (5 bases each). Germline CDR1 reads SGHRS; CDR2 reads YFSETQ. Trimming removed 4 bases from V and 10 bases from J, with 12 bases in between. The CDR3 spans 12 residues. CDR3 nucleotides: TGCGCCAGCAGCCTCTGGGACCGGGAGCAGTTCTTC. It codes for CASSLWDREQFF.

The DNA of the CDR3 is TGTGCCAGCAGCCCGGGCCCCGACGAGCAGTACTTC. Protein product: CASSPGPDEQYF. The rearrangement joins TRBV6-5 to TRBJ2-1; D is unresolved. Matching the DNA end better, TRBJ2-7 makes the J call doubtful. Germline V lookup: CDR1 MNHEY, CDR2 SVGAGI. The CDR3 is 12 amino acids.

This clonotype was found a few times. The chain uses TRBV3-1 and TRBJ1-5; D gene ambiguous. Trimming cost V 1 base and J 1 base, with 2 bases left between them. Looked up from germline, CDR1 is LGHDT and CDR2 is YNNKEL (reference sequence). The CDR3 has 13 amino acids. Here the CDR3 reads CASSQVSNQPQHF. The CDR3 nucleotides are TGTGCCAGCAGCCAAGTAAGCAATCAGCCCCAGCATTTT.

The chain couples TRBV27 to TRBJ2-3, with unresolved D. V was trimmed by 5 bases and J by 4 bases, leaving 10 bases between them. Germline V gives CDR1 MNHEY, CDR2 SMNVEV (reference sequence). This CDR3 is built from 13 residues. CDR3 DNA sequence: TGTGCCAGCAGTGTATATGTCTCAGATACGCAGTATTTT. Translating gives CASSVYVSDTQYF.

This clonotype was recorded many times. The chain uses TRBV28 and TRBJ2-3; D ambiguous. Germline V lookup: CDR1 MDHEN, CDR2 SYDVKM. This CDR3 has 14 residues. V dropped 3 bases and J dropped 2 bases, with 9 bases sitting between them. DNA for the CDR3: TGTGCCAGCAGTTTGACGGGTCACACAGATACGCAGTATTTT. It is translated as CASSLTGHTDTQYF.

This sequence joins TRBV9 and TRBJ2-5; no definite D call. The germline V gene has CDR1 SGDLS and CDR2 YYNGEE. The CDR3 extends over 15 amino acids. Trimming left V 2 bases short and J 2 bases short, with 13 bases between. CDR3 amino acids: CASSVSGRPQETQYF. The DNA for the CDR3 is TGTGCCAGCAGCGTCTCCGGCAGACCGCAAGAGACCCAGTACTTC.

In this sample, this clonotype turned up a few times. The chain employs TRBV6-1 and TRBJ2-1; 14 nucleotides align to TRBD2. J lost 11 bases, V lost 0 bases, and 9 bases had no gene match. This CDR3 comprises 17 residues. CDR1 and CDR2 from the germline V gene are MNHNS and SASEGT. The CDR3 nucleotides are TGTGCCAGCAGTGAAGCGCTTCTCGGGACTAGCGGGGGACAGCAGTTCTTC. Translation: CASSEALLGTSGGQQFF.

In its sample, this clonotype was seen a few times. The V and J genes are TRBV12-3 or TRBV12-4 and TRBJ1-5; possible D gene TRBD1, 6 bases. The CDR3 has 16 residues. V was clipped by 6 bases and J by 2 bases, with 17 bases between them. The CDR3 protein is CASRRSQGLGNQPQHF. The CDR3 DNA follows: TGTGCCAGCAGAAGAAGCCAGGGGTTGGGCAATCAGCCCCAGCATTTT.

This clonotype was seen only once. CDR3 sequence (DNA): TGCGCCAGCAGCTTTCGGGCAGGAGCCCTCTCAAGCATCGGTCCCTATGGCTACACCTTC. It codes for CASSFRAGALSSIGPYGYTF. This chain links TRBV5-1 with TRBJ1-2, with D hard to call. CDR1 and CDR2 from the germline V gene are SGHRS and YFSETQ. The CDR3 is made up of 20 amino acids. Trimming left V 2 bases short and J 4 bases short, with 30 bases between.

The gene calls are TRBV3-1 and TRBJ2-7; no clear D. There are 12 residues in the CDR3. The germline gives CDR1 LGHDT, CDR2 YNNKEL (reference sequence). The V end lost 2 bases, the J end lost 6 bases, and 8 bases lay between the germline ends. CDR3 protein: CASSQFDSEQYF. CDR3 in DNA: TGTGCCAGCAGCCAATTCGACTCCGAGCAGTACTTC.

CDR3 sequence (DNA): TGCGCCAGCAGCGTGGAAAGGGGGACCTACGAGCAGTACTTC. Its protein is CASSVERGTYEQYF. The rearrangement links TRBV4-1 to TRBJ2-7; tentatively, D is TRBD1 (6 bases). Looked up from germline, CDR1 is MGHRA and CDR2 is YSYEKL. This CDR3 has 14 residues. Trimming took off 5 bases at V and 2 bases at J, with 13 bases between the two ends.

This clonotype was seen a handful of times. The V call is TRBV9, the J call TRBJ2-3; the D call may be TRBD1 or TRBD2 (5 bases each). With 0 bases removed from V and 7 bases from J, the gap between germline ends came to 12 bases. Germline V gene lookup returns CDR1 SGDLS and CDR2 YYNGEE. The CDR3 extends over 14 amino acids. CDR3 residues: CASSVEEGENTQYF. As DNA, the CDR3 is TGTGCCAGCAGCGTAGAAGAAGGGGAGAATACGCAGTATTTT. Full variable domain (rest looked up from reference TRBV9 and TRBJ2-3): DSGVTQTPKHLITATGQRVTLRCSPRSGDLSVYWYQQSLDQGLQFLIQYYNGEERAKGNILERFSAQQFPDLHSELNLSSLELGDSALYFCASSVEEGENTQYFGPGTRLTVL.

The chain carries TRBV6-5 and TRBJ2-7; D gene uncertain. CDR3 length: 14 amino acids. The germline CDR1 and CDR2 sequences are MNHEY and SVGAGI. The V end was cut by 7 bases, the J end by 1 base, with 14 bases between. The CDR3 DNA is TGTGCCAGCAAAGGTGGCGGTCCTTCCTACGAGCAGTACTTC. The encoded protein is CASKGGGPSYEQYF.

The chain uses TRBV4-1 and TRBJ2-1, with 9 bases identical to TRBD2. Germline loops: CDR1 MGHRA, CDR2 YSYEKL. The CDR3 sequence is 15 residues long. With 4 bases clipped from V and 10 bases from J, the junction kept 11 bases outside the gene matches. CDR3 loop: CASSPSWGLAEEQFF. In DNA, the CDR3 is TGCGCCAGCAGCCCTTCCTGGGGACTAGCTGAGGAGCAGTTCTTC.